The 2 T cell receptor beta chains below come from one sample, sequenced in a study of T cell responses to AZD1222 COVID-19 vaccine. The repertoire was sequenced with immunoSEQ multiplex PCR; TCRdb's copy has only in-frame clones and lacks some. The sample includes about 70,000 clones, approximately 90% of them seen just once. This specimen was peripheral blood, taken 28 days after the second dose of the MenACWY control vaccine. The receptors here all came from an adult who received the MenACWY meningococcal vaccine as a control.

The V call is TRBV6-5, the J call TRBJ1-5; 8 nucleotides line up with TRBD1. The germline CDR1 and CDR2 sequences are MNHEY and SVGAGI. The CDR3 is made up of 13 amino acids. V was pared by 6 bases and J by 5 bases, with 3 bases of the junction left unmatched. The CDR3 is CASSQGADQPQHF. CDR3 in DNA: TGTGCCAGCAGCCAGGGGGCAGATCAGCCCCAGCATTTT.

With respect to this clone: Germline and junction disagree at one end, which may indicate a read error. The J gene is TRBJ2-5, the V gene TRBV5-1, with 7 bases identical to TRBD1. The CDR3 has 13 amino acids. Germline values: CDR1 SGHRS, CDR2 YFSETQ. The CDR3 DNA is TGCGCCAGCCGCTTCCAGGGGGAAGAGACCCAGTACTTC. Its translation is CASRFQGEETQYF.